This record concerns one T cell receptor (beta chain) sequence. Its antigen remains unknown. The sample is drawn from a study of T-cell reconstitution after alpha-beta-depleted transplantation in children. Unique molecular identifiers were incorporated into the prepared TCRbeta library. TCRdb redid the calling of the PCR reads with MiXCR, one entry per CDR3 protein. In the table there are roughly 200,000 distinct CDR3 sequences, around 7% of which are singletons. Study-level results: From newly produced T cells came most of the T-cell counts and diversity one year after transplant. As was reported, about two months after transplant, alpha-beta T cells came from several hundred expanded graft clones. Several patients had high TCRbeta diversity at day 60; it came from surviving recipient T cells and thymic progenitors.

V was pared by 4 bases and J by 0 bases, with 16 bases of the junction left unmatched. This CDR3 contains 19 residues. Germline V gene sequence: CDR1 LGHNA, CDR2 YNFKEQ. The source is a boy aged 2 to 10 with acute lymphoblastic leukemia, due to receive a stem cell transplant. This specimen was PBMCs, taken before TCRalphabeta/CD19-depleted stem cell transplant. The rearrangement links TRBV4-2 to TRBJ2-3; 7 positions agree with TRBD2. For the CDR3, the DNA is TGTGCCAGCAGCCCTCGCGTAGGGCTAGCGGTGTCTAGCACAGATACGCAGTATTTT. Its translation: CASSPRVGLAVSSTDTQYF.